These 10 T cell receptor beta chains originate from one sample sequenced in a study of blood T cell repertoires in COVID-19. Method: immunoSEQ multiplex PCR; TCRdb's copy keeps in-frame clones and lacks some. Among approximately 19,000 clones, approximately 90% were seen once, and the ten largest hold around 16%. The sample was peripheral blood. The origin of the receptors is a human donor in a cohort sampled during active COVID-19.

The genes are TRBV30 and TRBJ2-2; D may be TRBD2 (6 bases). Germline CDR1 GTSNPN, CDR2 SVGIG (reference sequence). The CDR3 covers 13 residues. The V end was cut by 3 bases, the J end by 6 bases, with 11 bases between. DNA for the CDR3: TGTGCCTGGAGCGACGGAGGGCCCGGGGAGCTGTTTTTT. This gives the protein CAWSDGGPGELFF.

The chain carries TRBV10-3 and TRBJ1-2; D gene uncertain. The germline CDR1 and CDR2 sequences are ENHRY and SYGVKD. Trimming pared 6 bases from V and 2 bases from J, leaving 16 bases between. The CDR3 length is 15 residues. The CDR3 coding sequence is TGTGCCATCAGAATCGTCCTGGCGGAAAACTATGGCTACACCTTC. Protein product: CAIRIVLAENYGYTF.

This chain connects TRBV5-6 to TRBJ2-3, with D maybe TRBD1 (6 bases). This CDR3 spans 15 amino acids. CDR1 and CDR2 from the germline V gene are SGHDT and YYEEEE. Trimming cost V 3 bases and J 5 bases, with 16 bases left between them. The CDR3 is CASSWKTGFGDTQYF. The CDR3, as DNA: TGTGCCAGCAGCTGGAAAACAGGGTTTGGAGATACGCAGTATTTT. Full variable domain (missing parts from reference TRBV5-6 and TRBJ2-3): DAGVTQSPTHLIKTRGQQVTLRCSPKSGHDTVSWYQQALGQGPQFIFQYYEEEERQRGNFPDRFSGHQFPNYSSELNVNALLLGDSALYLCASSWKTGFGDTQYFGPGTRLTVL.

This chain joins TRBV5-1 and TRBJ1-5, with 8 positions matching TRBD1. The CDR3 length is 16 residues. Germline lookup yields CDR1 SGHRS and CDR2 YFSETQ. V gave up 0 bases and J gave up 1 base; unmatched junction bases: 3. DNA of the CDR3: TGCGCCAGCAGCTTGGCCGCAGGGGGCAGCAATCAGCCCCAGCATTTT. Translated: CASSLAAGGSNQPQHF.

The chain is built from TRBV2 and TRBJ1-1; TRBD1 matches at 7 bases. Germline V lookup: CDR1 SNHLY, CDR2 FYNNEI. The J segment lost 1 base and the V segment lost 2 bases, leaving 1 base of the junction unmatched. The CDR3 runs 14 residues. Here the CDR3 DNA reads TGTGCCAGCAGTGAAACAGGGGCGAACACTGAAGCTTTCTTT. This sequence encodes CASSETGANTEAFF.

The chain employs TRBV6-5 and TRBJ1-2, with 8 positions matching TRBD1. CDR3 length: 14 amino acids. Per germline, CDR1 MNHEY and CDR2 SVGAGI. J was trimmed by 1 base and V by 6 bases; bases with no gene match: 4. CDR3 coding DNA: TGTGCCAGCAGAGCGGACAGGGATAACTATGGCTACACCTTC. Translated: CASRADRDNYGYTF.

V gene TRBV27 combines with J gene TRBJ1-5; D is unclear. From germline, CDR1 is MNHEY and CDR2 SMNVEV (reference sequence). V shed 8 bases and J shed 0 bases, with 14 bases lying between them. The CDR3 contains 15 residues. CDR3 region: CASASGSGSNQPQHF. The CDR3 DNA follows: TGTGCCAGCGCGAGCGGGAGCGGTAGCAATCAGCCCCAGCATTTT.

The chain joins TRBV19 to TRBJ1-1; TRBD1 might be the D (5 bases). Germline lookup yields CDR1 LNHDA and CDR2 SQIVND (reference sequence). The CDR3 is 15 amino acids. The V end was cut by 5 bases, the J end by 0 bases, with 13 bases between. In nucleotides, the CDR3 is TGTGCCAGTAGTGGACGCAGGGTTGTGAACACTGAAGCTTTCTTT. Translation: CASSGRRVVNTEAFF.

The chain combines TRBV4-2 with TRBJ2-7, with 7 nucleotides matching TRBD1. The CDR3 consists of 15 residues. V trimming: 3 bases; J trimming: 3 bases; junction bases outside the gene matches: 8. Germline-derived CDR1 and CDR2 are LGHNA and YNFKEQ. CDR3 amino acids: CASSHATGVSYEQYF. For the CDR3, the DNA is TGTGCCAGCAGCCACGCCACAGGGGTCAGCTACGAGCAGTACTTC.

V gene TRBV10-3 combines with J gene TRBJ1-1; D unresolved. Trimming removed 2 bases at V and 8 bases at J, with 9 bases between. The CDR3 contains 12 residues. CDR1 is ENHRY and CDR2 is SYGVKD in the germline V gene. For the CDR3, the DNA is TGTGCCATCAGTGAGAGCGTCGTCGAAGCTTTCTTT. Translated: CAISESVVEAFF.